The 24 T cell receptor beta chains reported below all come from one sample, sequenced in a study of shared clonotypes between healthy human individuals. The assay was immunoSEQ multiplex PCR, and TCRdb's table has in-frame clones only and misses some. The repertoire has around 620,000 clones, roughly 95% of them found once; the top ten carry approximately 0.12%. The naive CD8 population came from CD45RO-negative cells selected for CCR7, without terminally differentiated effector memory CD45RA+ cells. Input material: naive CD8+ T cells sorted from blood. All receptors derive from a woman between 25 and 40 years old in good health.

The V gene is TRBV2, the J gene TRBJ1-3, with 8 bases aligning to TRBD1. Germline CDR1 is SNHLY and CDR2 is FYNNEI. V shed 7 bases and J 4 bases; nucleotides not matched to a gene: 9. The CDR3 totals 15 residues. CDR3 residues: CASMGGTGSGNTIYF. As DNA, the CDR3 is TGTGCCAGCATGGGGGGGACAGGTTCCGGAAACACCATATATTTT. Complete variable domain (other parts from reference TRBV2 and TRBJ1-3): EPEVTQTPSHQVTQMGQEVILRCVPISNHLYFYWYRQILGQKVEFLVSFYNNEISEKSEIFDDQFSVERPDGSNFTLKIRSTKLEDSAMYFCASMGGTGSGNTIYFGEGSWLTVV.

The rearrangement joins TRBV7-8 to TRBJ2-6; D not resolved. V lost 4 bases and J lost 0, with 7 bases in between. The CDR3 contains 15 residues. Germline-derived CDR1 and CDR2 are SGHVS and FQNEAQ. The CDR3 loop is CASSSRSSGANVLTF. For the CDR3, the DNA is TGTGCCAGCAGCTCCAGAAGCTCTGGGGCCAACGTCCTGACTTTC.

The chain recombines TRBV5-4 with TRBJ2-3; 10 bases fit TRBD2. Germline values: CDR1 SGHNT, CDR2 YYREEE (reference sequence). CDR3 size: 18 residues. After removal of 0 bases from V and 0 bases from J, the junction contained 7 bases not matched to a gene. In DNA, the CDR3 is TGTGCCAGCAGCTTGGCTAGCGGGAGAGGGGTTAGCACAGATACGCAGTATTTT. It specifies CASSLASGRGVSTDTQYF.

The V call is TRBV7-9, the J call TRBJ2-5; maybe TRBD2 (6 bases). The J call is in doubt because the DNA end fits TRBJ2-7 better. Germline-derived CDR1 and CDR2 are SEHNR and FQNEAQ (reference sequence). The CDR3 loop spans 14 amino acids. The CDR3, as DNA: TGTGCCACCTCCCGCCTAGCGTTGTCCTACGAGCAGTACTTC. Its protein is CATSRLALSYEQYF.

This sequence joins TRBV27 and TRBJ2-7; D remains unclear. V was clipped by 8 bases and J by 7 bases, with 24 bases between them. Germline V gene lookup returns CDR1 MNHEY and CDR2 SMNVEV (reference sequence). This CDR3 has 15 amino acids. The CDR3 DNA reads as TGTGCCAGCCGTACTAACGGACCCCTCCTGGTGGAGCAGTACTTC. It codes for CASRTNGPLLVEQYF.

The J gene is TRBJ1-6, the V gene TRBV6-1; perhaps TRBD1 as D (6 bases). V lost 1 base and J lost 7, with 11 bases in between. The length of the CDR3 is 15 residues. Germline assignment: CDR1 MNHNS and CDR2 SASEGT. The CDR3 loop reads CASSEERQENSPLHF. The CDR3 coding sequence is TGTGCCAGCAGTGAAGAGCGACAGGAAAATTCACCCCTCCACTTT.

V usage is TRBV30 and J usage is TRBJ2-7; tentatively, D is TRBD2 (6 bases). The V and J ends lost 5 bases and 7 bases respectively, with 24 bases between them. This CDR3 comprises 15 residues. Germline V gene data show CDR1 as GTSNPN and CDR2 as SVGIG (reference sequence). CDR3 amino acids: CAWAVRTSGQEEQYF. In DNA form, the CDR3 reads TGTGCCTGGGCCGTCAGGACGAGCGGGCAGGAAGAGCAGTACTTC. The entire variable domain, with the rest obtained from reference TRBV30 and TRBJ2-7, is as follows: SQTIHQWPATLVQPVGSPLSLECTVEGTSNPNLYWYRQAAGRGLQLLFYSVGIGQISSEVPQNLSASRPQDRQFILSSKKLLLSDSGFYLCAWAVRTSGQEEQYFGPGTRLTVT.

The chain carries TRBV28 and TRBJ1-4; D ambiguous. The CDR3 covers 17 residues. V lost 6 bases to trimming and J lost 6 bases, with 23 bases between them. Germline V gene data show CDR1 as MDHEN and CDR2 as SYDVKM. As DNA, the CDR3 is TGTGCCAGCAGCGCCCGATGGTCCGCGGAAGTTGATGAAAAACTGTTTTTT. It is translated as CASSARWSAEVDEKLFF.

The J gene is TRBJ2-5, the V gene TRBV5-6; possible D gene TRBD1, 6 bases. The end of the DNA aligns better with TRBJ2-7, so the J call may be wrong. Germline CDR1 reads SGHDT; CDR2 reads YYEEEE. CDR3 length equals 15 residues. In nucleotides, the CDR3 is TGTGCCAGCAGCCTCTTAAGGGGGTTCTCTTACGAGCAGTACTTC. Protein product: CASSLLRGFSYEQYF.

The chain is built from TRBV19 and TRBJ2-7, with D perhaps being TRBD1 or TRBD2 (6 bases each). Germline V lookup: CDR1 LNHDA, CDR2 SQIVND (reference sequence). The CDR3 is 16 amino acids. V lost 4 bases and J 0 bases, leaving 16 bases between the germline ends. The CDR3, as DNA: TGTGCCAGTAGTAGCGACAGTCGGGGGCCCTCCTACGAGCAGTACTTC. This sequence encodes CASSSDSRGPSYEQYF.

The gene calls are TRBV28 and TRBJ2-7; D gene ambiguous. The CDR3 loop spans 11 amino acids. Germline V CDR1 and CDR2: MDHEN, SYDVKM. V was trimmed by 2 bases and J by 6 bases, leaving 5 bases between them. The CDR3 bases are TGTGCCAGCAGTTTAATGCTCGAGCAGTACTTC. Its protein product is CASSLMLEQYF.

The V gene is TRBV6-5, the J gene TRBJ2-7; 8 bases agree with TRBD2. From germline, CDR1 is MNHEY and CDR2 SVGAGI. J gave up 7 bases and V 8 bases, and 13 bases lay outside the gene matches. The CDR3 is made up of 14 amino acids. This CDR3 is CASSPGGEFNEQYF. The DNA of the CDR3 is TGTGCCAGCTCCCCCGGGGGGGAGTTTAATGAGCAGTACTTC.

V is TRBV19 and J is TRBJ1-2; D is undetermined. Looked up from germline, CDR1 is LNHDA and CDR2 is SQIVND (reference sequence). This CDR3 region has 12 residues. The V and J ends lost 5 bases and 5 bases respectively, with 9 bases between them. CDR3 nucleotides: TGTGCCAGTAGTCTGGCAGGATATGGCTACACCTTC. Its translation is CASSLAGYGYTF.

This chain connects TRBV28 to TRBJ2-3, with 7 bases identical to TRBD1. Germline V gives CDR1 MDHEN, CDR2 SYDVKM. The CDR3 covers 15 residues. Losses at the gene ends were 3 bases for V and 5 bases for J; bases not matched to a gene: 8. The DNA for the CDR3 is TGTGCCAGCAGTTTTCCGACAGGGCGGGTAGATACGCAGTATTTT. Its protein product is CASSFPTGRVDTQYF.

This rearrangement joins TRBV4-1 to TRBJ1-3; D is unclear. The CDR3 is made up of 14 amino acids. V lost 1 base and J lost 4, with 8 bases in between. The germline gives CDR1 MGHRA, CDR2 YSYEKL. This CDR3 is CASSQVGQGNTIYF. The CDR3 nucleotides are TGCGCCAGCAGCCAAGTTGGGCAGGGAAACACCATATATTTT.

J is TRBJ2-1 and V is TRBV19; D is ambiguous. The CDR3 is made up of 15 amino acids. Trimming stripped 3 bases from V and 2 bases from J, with 11 bases between. Germline loops: CDR1 LNHDA, CDR2 SQIVND (reference sequence). CDR3 nucleotide sequence: TGTGCCAGTAGTATTTCTGCGGACCCCTACAATGAGCAGTTCTTC. This encodes CASSISADPYNEQFF.

The CDR3 DNA reads as TGTGCCAGCAGCCAAGGCGGGAGAATGGTATACGAGCAGTACTTC. Protein: CASSQGGRMVYEQYF. The V and J genes are TRBV4-2 and TRBJ2-7, with 7 bases identical to TRBD2. CDR1 is LGHNA and CDR2 is YNFKEQ in the germline V gene. V shed 1 base, J shed 4 bases, and the junction held 7 bases outside the gene matches. This CDR3 has 15 amino acids.

The chain employs TRBV11-2 and TRBJ2-7; D gene unclear. Trimming took 5 bases from V and 2 from J, leaving 10 bases between them. Germline CDR1 and CDR2: SGHAT and FQNNGV. The CDR3 has 13 residues. CDR3 in amino acids: CASSPQSAYEQYF. The CDR3 DNA is TGTGCCAGCAGCCCGCAGTCTGCCTACGAGCAGTACTTC.

This chain links TRBV5-4 with TRBJ1-2; D perhaps matches TRBD1 (5 bases). The CDR3 is 14 residues long. V dropped 4 bases and J dropped 4 bases, with 14 bases sitting between them. CDR1 is SGHNT, CDR2 YYREEE, per germline (reference sequence). The DNA for the CDR3 is TGTGCCAGCAGCGACGGCCCGGGGGGCTATGGCTACACCTTC. It specifies CASSDGPGGYGYTF.

This clone was seen just once. The rearrangement joins TRBV7-9 to TRBJ2-2; D may correspond to TRBD1 or TRBD2 (5 bases each). From germline, CDR1 is SEHNR and CDR2 FQNEAQ (reference sequence). Deletions cut 5 bases from V and 5 bases from J, with 15 bases between. The CDR3 covers 15 residues. CDR3 in DNA: TGTGCCAGCAGCCCCTCCGGGACGGAGACCGGGGAGCTGTTTTTT. Protein product: CASSPSGTETGELFF.

CDR3 nucleotides: TGTGCCAGCAGCGGCCTTAGGAGTTACTACGAGCAGTACTTC. Encoded protein: CASSGLRSYYEQYF. The V call is TRBV6-1, the J call TRBJ2-7; D unclear. This CDR3 has 14 residues. The V end was cut by 6 bases, the J end by 3 bases, with 15 bases between. The germline gives CDR1 MNHNS, CDR2 SASEGT.

The chain recombines TRBV6-1 with TRBJ1-1; possible D gene TRBD1, 5 bases. The length of the CDR3 is 15 residues. In germline, CDR1 is MNHNS, CDR2 SASEGT. Trimming took 2 bases from V and 1 from J, leaving 11 bases between them. CDR3 nucleotides: TGTGCCAGCAGTGAATATTTAGGACAGAACACTGAAGCTTTCTTT. Amino acids: CASSEYLGQNTEAFF.

The CDR3 is CAISRETVYEQYF. For the CDR3, the DNA is TGTGCCATCAGTCGGGAGACGGTCTACGAGCAGTACTTC. This chain links TRBV10-3 with TRBJ2-7; D possibly corresponds to TRBD2 (6 bases). Germline V gene sequence: CDR1 ENHRY, CDR2 SYGVKD. The CDR3 consists of 13 residues. V was trimmed by 5 bases and J by 3 bases, leaving 11 bases between them.

The V and J genes are TRBV6-6 and TRBJ2-7, with TRBD1 identical over 8 bases. This CDR3 region has 14 residues. V dropped 4 bases and J dropped 3; count of bases not matched to a gene: 5. Looked up from germline, CDR1 is MNHNY and CDR2 is SVGAGI (reference sequence). The DNA for the CDR3 is TGTGCCAGCAGTTCGCGGACAGGGTACTACGAGCAGTACTTC. Protein: CASSSRTGYYEQYF.